This is a list of T cell receptor beta chains from one sample in a study of cytomegalovirus exposure and HLA in healthy donors. Here immunoSEQ multiplex PCR was the method, and the copy in TCRdb shows in-frame clones only, minus some. The sample lists 100,000 to 150,000 clones, roughly 72% occurring once. The sample was PBMCs. These receptors came from a man aged 40-49 years in good health and CMV-seropositive. Both conserved end residues are part of each CDR3. Fields, in order: V gene, clone size, J gene, D gene, CDR3 DNA, CDR3 protein. D genes are given only for firm matches. Only part of the rows carry a size: once, few, many, or a class if the clone is expanded.

v_call: TRBV19; clone_size: -; j_call: TRBJ1-5; d_call: -; cdr3_nt: TGTGCCAGTAGTAAGCACGCAACCGGGAGCGGCAATCAGCCCCAGCATTTT; cdr3_aa: CASSKHATGSGNQPQHF
v_call: TRBV18; clone_size: few; j_call: TRBJ2-7; d_call: -; cdr3_nt: TGTGCCAGCTCACCGACAGTAGCCTACGAGCAGTACTTC; cdr3_aa: CASSPTVAYEQYF
v_call: TRBV11-2; clone_size: -; j_call: TRBJ2-7; d_call: TRBD1; cdr3_nt: TGTGCCAGCAGCTTAGGCGGGGGGACAGGGGTCCCCTACGAGCAGTACTTC; cdr3_aa: CASSLGGGTGVPYEQYF
v_call: TRBV7-9; clone_size: -; j_call: TRBJ2-7; d_call: -; cdr3_nt: TGTGCCAGCAGCTTAGATCCCAGAATCTACGAGCAGTACTTC; cdr3_aa: CASSLDPRIYEQYF
v_call: TRBV7-2; clone_size: -; j_call: TRBJ1-3; d_call: -; cdr3_nt: TGTGCCAGCAGACGAGAGGGGGGGCTTGGGGGAAACACCATATATTTT; cdr3_aa: CASRREGGLGGNTIYF
v_call: TRBV4-3; clone_size: -; j_call: TRBJ1-1; d_call: TRBD1; cdr3_nt: TGCGCCAGCAGCCAGCAGGGGGCTGGGAACACTGAAGCTTTCTTT; cdr3_aa: CASSQQGAGNTEAFF
v_call: TRBV5-5; clone_size: -; j_call: TRBJ2-2; d_call: TRBD2; cdr3_nt: TGTGCCAGCAGCTTTGCACTAGCGGGAGGGACCGGGGAGCTGTTTTTT; cdr3_aa: CASSFALAGGTGELFF
v_call: TRBV6-1; clone_size: few; j_call: TRBJ1-1; d_call: -; cdr3_nt: TGTGCCACCTGGACATGGCGAGCTTTCTTT; cdr3_aa: CATWTWRAFF
v_call: TRBV15; clone_size: -; j_call: TRBJ1-1; d_call: -; cdr3_nt: TGTGCCACCAGCAGAGATCAGTATGAGGCTGAAGCTTTCTTT; cdr3_aa: CATSRDQYEAEAFF
v_call: TRBV29-1; clone_size: -; j_call: TRBJ2-7; d_call: -; cdr3_nt: TGCAGCGTTGAGGACTTTACCTACGAGCAGTACTTC; cdr3_aa: CSVEDFTYEQYF
v_call: TRBV9; clone_size: once; j_call: TRBJ2-5; d_call: -; cdr3_nt: TGTGCCAGCAGCGTAGCTCTTGAACTAGTTGAAGAGACCCAGTACTTC; cdr3_aa: CASSVALELVEETQYF
v_call: TRBV7-2; clone_size: once; j_call: TRBJ1-6; d_call: -; cdr3_nt: TGTGCCAGCAGCTCCCTCCGGGCCCTTGGGCCGGGGTCACCCCTCCACTTT; cdr3_aa: CASSSLRALGPGSPLHF
v_call: TRBV29-1; clone_size: -; j_call: TRBJ2-1; d_call: -; cdr3_nt: TGCAGCGTTGAAGTGGTGCGGGGAGGTTACAATGAGCAGTTCTTC; cdr3_aa: CSVEVVRGGYNEQFF
v_call: TRBV9; clone_size: -; j_call: TRBJ1-3; d_call: -; cdr3_nt: TGTGCCAGCAGCGGGCTCAAGCGGACAGCTGCCGGAAACACCATATATTTT; cdr3_aa: CASSGLKRTAAGNTIYF
v_call: TRBV4-3; clone_size: -; j_call: TRBJ2-7; d_call: TRBD2; cdr3_nt: TGCGCCAGCAGCCAACATGGCGCTAGCGGGGGGTACGAGCAGTACTTC; cdr3_aa: CASSQHGASGGYEQYF
v_call: TRBV5-4; clone_size: -; j_call: TRBJ1-3; d_call: -; cdr3_nt: TGTGCCAGCAGGGGAACAGGGACGTCTGGAAACACCATATATTTT; cdr3_aa: CASRGTGTSGNTIYF
v_call: TRBV11-2; clone_size: -; j_call: TRBJ2-3; d_call: -; cdr3_nt: TGTGCCAGCAGCCCCCTGGGGGGTGGAACAGATACGCAGTATTTT; cdr3_aa: CASSPLGGGTDTQYF
v_call: TRBV6-1; clone_size: -; j_call: TRBJ2-7; d_call: -; cdr3_nt: TGTGCCAGCAGTGTCTCGGGAGTGATGTACTTC; cdr3_aa: CASSVSGVMYF
v_call: TRBV4-3; clone_size: -; j_call: TRBJ2-7; d_call: -; cdr3_nt: TGCGCCAGCAGCCTTAGACAGGTCTCCTACGAGCAGTACTTC; cdr3_aa: CASSLRQVSYEQYF
v_call: TRBV27; clone_size: -; j_call: TRBJ1-4; d_call: TRBD1; cdr3_nt: TGTGCCAGCAGTTTTGGACAGGGTAATGAAAAACTGTTTTTT; cdr3_aa: CASSFGQGNEKLFF
v_call: TRBV19; clone_size: once; j_call: TRBJ2-1; d_call: -; cdr3_nt: TGTGCCAGTAGTATAGTCTTCAATGAGCAGTTCTTC; cdr3_aa: CASSIVFNEQFF
v_call: TRBV29-1; clone_size: -; j_call: TRBJ2-4; d_call: TRBD2; cdr3_nt: TGCAGCGCCATACCGGGACTAGCGGGACTGGGAAAAAACATTCAGTACTTC; cdr3_aa: CSAIPGLAGLGKNIQYF
v_call: TRBV30; clone_size: -; j_call: TRBJ2-5; d_call: TRBD1; cdr3_nt: TGTGCCTGGAGGCTAGGGGGCTCAGAGACCCAGTACTTC; cdr3_aa: CAWRLGGSETQYF
v_call: TRBV18; clone_size: -; j_call: TRBJ1-2; d_call: -; cdr3_nt: TGTGCCAGCTCACCATCAGTCTCTAACTATGGCTACACCTTC; cdr3_aa: CASSPSVSNYGYTF
v_call: TRBV29-1; clone_size: -; j_call: TRBJ2-7; d_call: -; cdr3_nt: TGCAGCGTTGGTCATTCCGGGAACGAGCAGTACTTC; cdr3_aa: CSVGHSGNEQYF
v_call: TRBV19; clone_size: -; j_call: TRBJ2-2; d_call: -; cdr3_nt: TGTGCCAGTAGTATTAATGGGGGGTCTAGGAAGGGCCAAAGCACCGGGGAGCTGTTTTTT; cdr3_aa: CASSINGGSRKGQSTGELFF
v_call: TRBV7-2; clone_size: -; j_call: TRBJ2-7; d_call: TRBD2; cdr3_nt: TGTGCCAGCAGCGACAAGCTAGCGGGAGGGAGAGAGCAGTACTTC; cdr3_aa: CASSDKLAGGREQYF
v_call: TRBV6-1; clone_size: -; j_call: TRBJ2-3; d_call: TRBD2; cdr3_nt: TGTGCCAGCAGGCTGGGGGGGATTAGCACAGATACGCAGTATTTT; cdr3_aa: CASRLGGISTDTQYF
v_call: TRBV19; clone_size: -; j_call: TRBJ2-7; d_call: -; cdr3_nt: TGTGCCAGTAGTCCAGACAACACCTACGAGCAGTACTTC; cdr3_aa: CASSPDNTYEQYF
v_call: TRBV7-6; clone_size: -; j_call: TRBJ1-4; d_call: TRBD1; cdr3_nt: TGTGCCAGCAGCCAAGGTCTTAACAGGGGAGATGAAAAACTGTTTTTT; cdr3_aa: CASSQGLNRGDEKLFF
v_call: TRBV5-4; clone_size: -; j_call: TRBJ2-1; d_call: -; cdr3_nt: TGTGCCAGCAGCCCGGAAGGGAGAGGCTCCTACAATGAGCAGTTCTTC; cdr3_aa: CASSPEGRGSYNEQFF
v_call: TRBV10-2; clone_size: few; j_call: TRBJ1-2; d_call: -; cdr3_nt: TGCGCCAGCAGGAGCCGGGAGCACTATGGCTACACCTTC; cdr3_aa: CASRSREHYGYTF
v_call: TRBV7-6; clone_size: -; j_call: TRBJ1-1; d_call: TRBD1; cdr3_nt: TGTGCCAGCAGCTTAGAAGGGACAGGGGTTTTAACTGAAGCTTTCTTT; cdr3_aa: CASSLEGTGVLTEAFF
v_call: TRBV19; clone_size: -; j_call: TRBJ2-7; d_call: TRBD1; cdr3_nt: TGTGCCAGTAGTAGTGCAGGGGGCGTCGAGCAGTACTTC; cdr3_aa: CASSSAGGVEQYF
v_call: TRBV14; clone_size: -; j_call: TRBJ1-5; d_call: -; cdr3_nt: TGTGCCAGCAGCCAAGATCCTAATCAGCCCCAGCATTTT; cdr3_aa: CASSQDPNQPQHF